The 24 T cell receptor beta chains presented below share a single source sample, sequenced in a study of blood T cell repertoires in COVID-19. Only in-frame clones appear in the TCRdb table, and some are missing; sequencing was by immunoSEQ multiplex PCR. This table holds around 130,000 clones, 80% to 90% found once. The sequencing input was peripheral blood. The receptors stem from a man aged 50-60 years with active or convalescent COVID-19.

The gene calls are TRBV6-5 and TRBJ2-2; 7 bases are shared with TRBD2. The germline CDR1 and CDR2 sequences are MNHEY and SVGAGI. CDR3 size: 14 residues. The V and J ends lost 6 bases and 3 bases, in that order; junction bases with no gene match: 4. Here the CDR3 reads CASRVAGDTGELFF. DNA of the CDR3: TGTGCCAGCAGGGTGGCGGGGGACACCGGGGAGCTGTTTTTT.

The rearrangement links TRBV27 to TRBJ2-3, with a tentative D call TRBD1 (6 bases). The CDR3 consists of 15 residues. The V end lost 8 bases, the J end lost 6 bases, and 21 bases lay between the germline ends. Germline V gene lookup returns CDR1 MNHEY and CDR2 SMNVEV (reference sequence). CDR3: CASQAGSGAGDTQYF. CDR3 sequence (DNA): TGTGCCAGCCAAGCCGGTTCAGGGGCCGGGGATACGCAGTATTTT.

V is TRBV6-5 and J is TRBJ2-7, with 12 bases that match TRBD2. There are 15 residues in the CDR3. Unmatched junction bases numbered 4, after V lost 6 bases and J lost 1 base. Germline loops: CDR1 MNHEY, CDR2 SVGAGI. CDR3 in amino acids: CASRQTSGGSYEQYF. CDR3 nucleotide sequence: TGTGCCAGCAGGCAGACTAGCGGGGGATCCTACGAGCAGTACTTC.

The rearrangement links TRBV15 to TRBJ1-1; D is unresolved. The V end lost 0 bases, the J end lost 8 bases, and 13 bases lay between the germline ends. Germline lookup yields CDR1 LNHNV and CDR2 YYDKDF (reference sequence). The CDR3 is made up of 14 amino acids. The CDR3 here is CATSRESLVSEAFF. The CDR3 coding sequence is TGTGCCACCAGCAGAGAGTCCCTGGTAAGCGAAGCTTTCTTT.

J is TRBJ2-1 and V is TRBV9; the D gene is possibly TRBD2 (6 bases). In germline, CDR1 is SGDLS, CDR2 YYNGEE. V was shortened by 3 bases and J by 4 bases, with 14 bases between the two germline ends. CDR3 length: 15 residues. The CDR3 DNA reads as TGTGCCAGCAGCGAGACTAGTTCGGGGTACAATGAGCAGTTCTTC. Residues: CASSETSSGYNEQFF.

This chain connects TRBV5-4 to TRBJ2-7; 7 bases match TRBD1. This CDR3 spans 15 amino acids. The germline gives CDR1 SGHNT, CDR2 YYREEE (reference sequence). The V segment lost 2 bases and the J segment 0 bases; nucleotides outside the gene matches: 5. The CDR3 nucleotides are TGTGCCAGCAGCTTTGTAGGGGGCGGCTCCTACGAGCAGTACTTC. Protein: CASSFVGGGSYEQYF.

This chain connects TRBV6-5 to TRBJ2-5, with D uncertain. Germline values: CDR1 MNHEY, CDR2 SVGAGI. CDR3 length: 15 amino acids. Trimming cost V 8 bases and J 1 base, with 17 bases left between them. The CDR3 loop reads CASAPMQATQETQYF. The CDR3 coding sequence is TGTGCCAGCGCCCCCATGCAGGCCACCCAAGAGACCCAGTACTTC.

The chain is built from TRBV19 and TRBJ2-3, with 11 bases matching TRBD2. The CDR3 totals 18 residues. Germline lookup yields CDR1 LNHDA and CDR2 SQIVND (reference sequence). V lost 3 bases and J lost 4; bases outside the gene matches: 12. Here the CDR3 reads CASSIAIVLAGEADTQYF. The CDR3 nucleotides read TGTGCCAGTAGTATTGCTATTGTACTAGCGGGAGAAGCAGATACGCAGTATTTT. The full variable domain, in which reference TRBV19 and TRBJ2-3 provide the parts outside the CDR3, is DGGITQSPKYLFRKEGQNVTLSCEQNLNHDAMYWYRQDPGQGLRLIYYSQIVNDFQKGDIAEGYSVSREKKESFPLTVTSAQKNPTAFYLCASSIAIVLAGEADTQYFGPGTRLTVL.

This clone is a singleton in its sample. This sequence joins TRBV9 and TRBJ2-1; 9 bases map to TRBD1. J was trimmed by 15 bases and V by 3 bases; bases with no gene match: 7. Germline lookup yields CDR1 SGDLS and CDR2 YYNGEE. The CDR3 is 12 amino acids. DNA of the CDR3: TGTGCCAGCAGCGGCACAGGGGGCCATGGGTTCTTC. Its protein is CASSGTGGHGFF.

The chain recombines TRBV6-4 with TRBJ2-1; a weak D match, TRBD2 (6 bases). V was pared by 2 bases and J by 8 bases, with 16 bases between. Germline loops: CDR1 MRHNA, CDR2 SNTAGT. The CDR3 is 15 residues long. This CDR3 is CASSDQSEGPDEQFF. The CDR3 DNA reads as TGTGCCAGCAGTGACCAATCGGAGGGCCCGGATGAGCAGTTCTTC.

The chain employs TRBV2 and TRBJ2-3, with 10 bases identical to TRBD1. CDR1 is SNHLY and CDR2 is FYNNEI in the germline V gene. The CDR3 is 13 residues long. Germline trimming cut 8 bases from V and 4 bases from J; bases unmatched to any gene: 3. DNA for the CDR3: TGTGCCAGCGGGACAGGGGTTGCAGATACGCAGTATTTT. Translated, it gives CASGTGVADTQYF.

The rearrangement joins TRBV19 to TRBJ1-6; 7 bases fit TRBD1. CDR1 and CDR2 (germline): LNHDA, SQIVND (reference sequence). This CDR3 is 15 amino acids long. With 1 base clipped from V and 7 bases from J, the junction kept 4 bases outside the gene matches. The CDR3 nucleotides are TGTGCCAGTAGTATAGCAGGGGGTTGGAATTCACCCCTCCACTTT. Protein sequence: CASSIAGGWNSPLHF.

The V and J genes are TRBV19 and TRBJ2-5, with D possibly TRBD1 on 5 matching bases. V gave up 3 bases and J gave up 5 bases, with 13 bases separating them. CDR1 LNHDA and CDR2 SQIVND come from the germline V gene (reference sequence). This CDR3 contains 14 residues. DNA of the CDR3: TGTGCCAGTAGTATCCGCCAGGGCCGCGAGACCCAGTACTTC. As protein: CASSIRQGRETQYF.

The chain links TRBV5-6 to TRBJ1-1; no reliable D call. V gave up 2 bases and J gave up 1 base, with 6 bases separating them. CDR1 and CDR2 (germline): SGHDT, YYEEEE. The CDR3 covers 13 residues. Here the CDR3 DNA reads TGTGCCAGCAGCTTCGAGTGGAACACTGAAGCTTTCTTT. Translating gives CASSFEWNTEAFF.

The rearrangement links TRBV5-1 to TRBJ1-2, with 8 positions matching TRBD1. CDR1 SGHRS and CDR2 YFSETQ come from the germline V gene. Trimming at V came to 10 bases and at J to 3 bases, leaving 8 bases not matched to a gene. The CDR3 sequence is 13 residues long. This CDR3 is CAVGTGTDYGYTF. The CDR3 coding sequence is TGCGCCGTGGGGACAGGAACGGACTATGGCTACACCTTC.

The CDR3 protein is CASSPEGVLEAFF. For the CDR3, the DNA is TGCGCCAGCAGCCCCGAGGGTGTTCTTGAAGCTTTCTTT. V and J are TRBV5-1 and TRBJ1-1; the D is unclear. The ends were cut back, 4 bases at V and 7 bases at J, with 14 bases in the middle. Germline V gene sequence: CDR1 SGHRS, CDR2 YFSETQ. This CDR3 has 13 residues.

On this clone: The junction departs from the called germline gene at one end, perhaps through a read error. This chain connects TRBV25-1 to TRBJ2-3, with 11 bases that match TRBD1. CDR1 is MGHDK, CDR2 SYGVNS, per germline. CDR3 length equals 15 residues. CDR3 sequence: CASSPRTGGTDTQYF. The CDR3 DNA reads TGTGCCAGCAGTCCCCGGACAGGGGGCACCGATACGCAGTATTTT.

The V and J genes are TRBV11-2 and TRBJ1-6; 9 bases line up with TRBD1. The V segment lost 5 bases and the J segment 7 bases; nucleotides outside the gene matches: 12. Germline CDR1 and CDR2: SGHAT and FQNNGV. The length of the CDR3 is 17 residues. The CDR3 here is CASSKQAPGQGNSPLHF. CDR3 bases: TGTGCCAGCAGCAAACAGGCCCCCGGACAGGGGAATTCACCCCTCCACTTT.

The CDR3, as DNA: TGTGCCATCAGTGAAGGAGTTGGCATCGAAGCTTTCTTT. Its protein is CAISEGVGIEAFF. V is TRBV10-3 and J is TRBJ1-1; D not certain. With 3 bases removed from V and 8 bases from J, the gap between germline ends came to 13 bases. The CDR3 spans 13 residues. Germline V gene lookup returns CDR1 ENHRY and CDR2 SYGVKD.

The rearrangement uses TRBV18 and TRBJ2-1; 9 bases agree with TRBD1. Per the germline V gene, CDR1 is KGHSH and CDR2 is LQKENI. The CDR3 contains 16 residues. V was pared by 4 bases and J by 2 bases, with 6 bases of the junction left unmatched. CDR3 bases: TGTGCCAGCTCACGACCGGGACAGGGTGCCTACAATGAGCAGTTCTTC. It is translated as CASSRPGQGAYNEQFF.

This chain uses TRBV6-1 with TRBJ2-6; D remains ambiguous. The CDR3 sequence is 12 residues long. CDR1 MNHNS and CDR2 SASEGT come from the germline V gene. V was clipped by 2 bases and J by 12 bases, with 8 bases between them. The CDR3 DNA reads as TGTGCCAGCAGTGAATCAGATCGCGTCCTGACTTTC. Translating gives CASSESDRVLTF.

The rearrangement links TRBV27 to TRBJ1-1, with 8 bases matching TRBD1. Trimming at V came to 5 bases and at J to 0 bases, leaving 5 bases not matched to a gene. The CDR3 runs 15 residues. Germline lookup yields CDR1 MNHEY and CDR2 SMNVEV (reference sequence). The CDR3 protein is CASSPRGQVNTEAFF. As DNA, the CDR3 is TGTGCCAGCAGTCCGCGGGGACAGGTGAACACTGAAGCTTTCTTT.

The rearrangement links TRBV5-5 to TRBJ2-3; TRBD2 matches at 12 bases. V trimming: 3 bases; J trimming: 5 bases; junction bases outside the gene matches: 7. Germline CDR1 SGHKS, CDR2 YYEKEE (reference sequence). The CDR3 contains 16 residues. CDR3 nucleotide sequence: TGTGCCAGCAGCTGGCTAGCGGGAGGGCCTGTAGATACGCAGTATTTT. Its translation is CASSWLAGGPVDTQYF.

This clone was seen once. CDR3 sequence: CASSLGQGTGNTIYF. The CDR3 nucleotides read TGTGCCAGCAGTTTAGGTCAGGGGACTGGAAACACCATATATTTT. V usage is TRBV27 and J usage is TRBJ1-3, with D possibly matching TRBD1 (6 bases). This CDR3 has 15 residues. Germline V gene lookup returns CDR1 MNHEY and CDR2 SMNVEV (reference sequence). Deletions cut 2 bases from V and 2 bases from J, with 10 bases between.